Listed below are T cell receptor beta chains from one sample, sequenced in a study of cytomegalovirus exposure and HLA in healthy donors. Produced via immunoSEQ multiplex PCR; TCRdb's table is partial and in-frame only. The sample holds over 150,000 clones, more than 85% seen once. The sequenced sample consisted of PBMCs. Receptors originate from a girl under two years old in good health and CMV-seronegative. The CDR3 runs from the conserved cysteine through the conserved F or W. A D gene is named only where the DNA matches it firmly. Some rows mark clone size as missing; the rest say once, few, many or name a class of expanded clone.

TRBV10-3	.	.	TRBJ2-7	TGTGCCATCAGTACTCCAGGTTTCCCGACCTACGAGCAGTACTTC	CAISTPGFPTYEQYF
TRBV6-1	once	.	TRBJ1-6	TGTGCCAGCAGTGGAGGACGGGGAGACTCCTATAATTCACCCCTCCACTTT	CASSGGRGDSYNSPLHF
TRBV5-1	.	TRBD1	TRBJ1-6	TGCGCCAGCAGCTTGGCGGGGACAGGGACTTATAATTCACCCCTCCACTTT	CASSLAGTGTYNSPLHF
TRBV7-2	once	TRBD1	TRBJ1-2	TGTGCCAGCAGCTTACAGCTGGGACAGGTTGATGGCTACACCTTC	CASSLQLGQVDGYTF
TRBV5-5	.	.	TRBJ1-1	TGTGCCAGCAGTCCTATGTCTCCCCAGGACTACCCCAACACTGAAGCTTTCTTT	CASSPMSPQDYPNTEAFF
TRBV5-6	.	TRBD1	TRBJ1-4	TGTGCCAGCAGCTCCCTGACAGGGGTGGGTGAAAAACTGTTTTTT	CASSSLTGVGEKLFF
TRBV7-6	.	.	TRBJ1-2	TGTGCCAGCAGCTTAGCGGGAGTTGGATCCTCGGTAGGCTACACCTTC	CASSLAGVGSSVGYTF
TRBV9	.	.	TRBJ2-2	TGTGCCAGCAGCATTGGGGACTCCGGGGAGCTGTTTTTT	CASSIGDSGELFF
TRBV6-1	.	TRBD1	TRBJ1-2	TGTGCCAGCAGTGCGGGACAGGGAAGGTATGGCTACACCTTC	CASSAGQGRYGYTF
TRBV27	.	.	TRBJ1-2	TGTGCCAGCAGTTTGGGGGGGGCGCGGGCCTACACCTTC	CASSLGGARAYTF
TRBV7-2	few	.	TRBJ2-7	TGTGCCAGCAGCTTAGTAACGCTATCGGCCTACGAGCAGTACTTC	CASSLVTLSAYEQYF
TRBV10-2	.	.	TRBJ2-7	TGCGCCAGCAGTGAACGGTCCTACGAGCAGTACTTC	CASSERSYEQYF
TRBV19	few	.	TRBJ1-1	TGTGCCAGTAGCGTACAGGCCCCCCGGAACACTGAAGCTTTCTTT	CASSVQAPRNTEAFF
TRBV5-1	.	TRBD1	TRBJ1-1	TGCGCCAGCAGCTTGGGGGGACAGCTCACTGAAGCTTTCTTT	CASSLGGQLTEAFF
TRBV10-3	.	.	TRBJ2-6	TGTGCCATCAGTGGGGAACAGGGTGCTGGGGCCAACGTCCTGACTTTC	CAISGEQGAGANVLTF
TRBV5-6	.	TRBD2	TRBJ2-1	TGTGCCAGCAGCTTGGCATCCGCGGGAGTTTACAATGAGCAGTTCTTC	CASSLASAGVYNEQFF
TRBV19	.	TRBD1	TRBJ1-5	TGTGCCAGTAAAGGGTCAGGGGGCGTGGTAGGTTCTATTTTTCAGCCCCAGCATTTT	CASKGSGGVVGSIFQPQHF
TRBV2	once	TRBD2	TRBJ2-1	TGTGCCAGTAGTACTAGCGGGGGCCCCCAGTTCTTC	CASSTSGGPQFF
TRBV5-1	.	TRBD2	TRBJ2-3	TGCGCCAGCAGCTTGGATCCAGCGGGGGGGGTCACAGATACGCAGTATTTT	CASSLDPAGGVTDTQYF
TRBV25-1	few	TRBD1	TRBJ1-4	TGTGCCAGCAGAGGGACAGCTAATGAAAAACTGTTTTTT	CASRGTANEKLFF
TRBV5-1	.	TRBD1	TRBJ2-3	TGCGCCAGCGATAGAGGTCAGGGACAGGGCACAGATACGCAGTATTTT	CASDRGQGQGTDTQYF
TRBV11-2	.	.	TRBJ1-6	TGTGCCAGCAGCTACGGGCGGGGATATAATTCACCCCTCCACTTT	CASSYGRGYNSPLHF
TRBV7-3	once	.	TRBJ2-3	TGTGCCAGCAGCTTAAGGGGGGGGCCGACAGATACGCAGTATTTT	CASSLRGGPTDTQYF
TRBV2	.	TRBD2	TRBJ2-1	TGTGCCAGCAGCGAGGGACTAGCGGGAGTATTTGGGTTCTTC	CASSEGLAGVFGFF
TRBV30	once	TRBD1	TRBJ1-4	TGTGCCTGGGGAATACAGGGGGGGTGTCCAATCCTTTTT	CAWGIQGGCPILF
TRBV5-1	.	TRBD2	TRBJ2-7	TGCGCCAGCAGCTTGGGGAGCGGGGTAGAGCAGTACTTC	CASSLGSGVEQYF
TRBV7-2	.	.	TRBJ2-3	TGTGCCAGCAGCTTCCGACTCCCCTTCACAGATACGCAGTATTTT	CASSFRLPFTDTQYF
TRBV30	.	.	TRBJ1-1	TGTGCCTGGAGGCCCCACAAGGTGGGCATTGGCACTGAAGCTTTCTTT	CAWRPHKVGIGTEAFF
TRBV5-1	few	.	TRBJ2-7	TGCGCCAGCAGCTTGTATGCAGGAACCTACGAGCAGTACTTC	CASSLYAGTYEQYF
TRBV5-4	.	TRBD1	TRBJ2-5	TGTGCCAGCAGCCCGGACAGGGAGGCAGAGACCCAGTACTTC	CASSPDREAETQYF
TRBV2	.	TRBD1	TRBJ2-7	TGTGCCAGCAGGTCCGGGACAGGGGAGTACGAGCAGTACTTC	CASRSGTGEYEQYF
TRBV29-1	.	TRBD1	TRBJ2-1	TGCAGCGTTGATCGATGGTACGCCGGGACAGGGACCTACAATGAGCAGTTCTTC	CSVDRWYAGTGTYNEQFF
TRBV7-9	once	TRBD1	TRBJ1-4	TGTGCCAGCAGCCAGGGACAGGGAAGTGAAAAACTGTTTTTT	CASSQGQGSEKLFF
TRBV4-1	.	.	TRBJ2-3	TGCGCCAGCAGCCAAGAGGAGATCTTAGCAGATACGCAGTATTTT	CASSQEEILADTQYF
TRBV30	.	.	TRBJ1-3	TGTGCCTGGAGTGTACACTCTGGAAACACCATATATTTT	CAWSVHSGNTIYF
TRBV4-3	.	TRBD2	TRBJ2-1	TGCGCCAGCAGCCTGAGCGGGAACTATGAGCAGTTCTTC	CASSLSGNYEQFF
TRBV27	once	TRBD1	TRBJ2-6	TGTGCCAGCAGTCTAACCGAACAGGGGGCTGGGGCCAACGTCCTGACTTTC	CASSLTEQGAGANVLTF
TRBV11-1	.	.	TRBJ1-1	TGTGCCAGCAGCTTAGAGGGGATCGGCACTGAAGCTTTCTTT	CASSLEGIGTEAFF
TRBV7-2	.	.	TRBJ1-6	TGTGCCAGCAGCTTAGGTTCTGCGAGCTCCTATAATTCACCCCTCCACTTT	CASSLGSASSYNSPLHF
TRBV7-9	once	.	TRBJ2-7	TGTTCCAGCAGCTTAGCGCTACGCGGAGGGCAGTACTTC	CSSSLALRGGQYF
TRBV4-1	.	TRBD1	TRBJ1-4	TGCGCCAGCAGCCGCCGAACAGGGGTCCGGGCTGAAAAACTGTTTTTT	CASSRRTGVRAEKLFF
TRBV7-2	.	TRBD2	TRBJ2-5	TGTGCCAGCGGACCGACTAGCTATACTCATGAGACCCAGTACTTC	CASGPTSYTHETQYF
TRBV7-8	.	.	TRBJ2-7	TGTGCCAGCAGCTACCACAGTGGTGACCTCAAGTTC	CASSYHSGDLKF
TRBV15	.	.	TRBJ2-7	TGTGCCACCAGCAGAGATACGAGGTACGAGCAGTACTTC	CATSRDTRYEQYF
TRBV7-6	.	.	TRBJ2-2	TGTGCCAGCAGCCCCGAGGCGAACACCGGGGAGCTGTTTTTT	CASSPEANTGELFF
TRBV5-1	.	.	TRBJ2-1	TGCGCCAGCACTAAGAATGCGGGGAGCGACAATGAGCAGTTCTTC	CASTKNAGSDNEQFF
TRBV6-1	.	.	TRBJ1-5	TGTGCCAGCAGTGCACGGGACACCCGCAATCAGCCCCAGCATTTT	CASSARDTRNQPQHF
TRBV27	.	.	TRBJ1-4	TGTGCCAGCAGGAAGACGGGAGAAAAACTGTTTTTT	CASRKTGEKLFF
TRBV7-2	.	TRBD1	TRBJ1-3	TGTGCCAGCAGCTTAATGTATGGGACAGGGGGAAACACCATATATTTT	CASSLMYGTGGNTIYF
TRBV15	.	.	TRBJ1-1	TGTGCCACCAGCAGGGACACAAACACTGAAGCTTTCTTT	CATSRDTNTEAFF
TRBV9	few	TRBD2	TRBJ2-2	TGTGCCAGCAGTCTAAATAGCGGGGGCCTACGCACCGGGGAGCTGTTTTTT	CASSLNSGGLRTGELFF
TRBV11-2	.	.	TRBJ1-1	TGTGCCAGCAGAAAAGGGGCGAACACTGAAGCTTTCTTT	CASRKGANTEAFF
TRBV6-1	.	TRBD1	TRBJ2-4	TGTGCCAGCAGTGAACTCCGGACAGGGTGGAACATTCAGTACTTC	CASSELRTGWNIQYF
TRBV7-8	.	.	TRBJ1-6	TGTGCCAGCAGCTTTTCAGGGTACGGATCACCCCTCCACTTT	CASSFSGYGSPLHF
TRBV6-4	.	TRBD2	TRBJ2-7	TGTGCCAGCAGTCGGCTAGCGGGATATGCCGGGTACGAGCAGTACTTC	CASSRLAGYAGYEQYF